These 18 T cell receptor beta chains were all obtained from the same sample, sequenced in a study of cytomegalovirus exposure and HLA in healthy donors. With 60 Vbeta and 13 Jbeta primers, the PCR was carried out. The data were produced by immunoSEQ multiplex PCR, yet TCRdb's version contains in-frame clones alone and is incomplete. The sample consists of some 100,000 clones, about 80% of them appearing once. The sample comprised PBMCs. Receptors originate from a woman aged 45-59 years in good health and CMV-seropositive.

Only one count was recorded for this clone. V gene TRBV7-9 combines with J gene TRBJ2-7; unclear D gene. CDR1 is SEHNR, CDR2 FQNEAQ, per germline (reference sequence). This CDR3 has 15 amino acids. Trimming took 3 bases from V and 0 from J, leaving 12 bases between them. The chain's CDR3 is CASSFSAGDSYEQYF. The CDR3 nucleotides read TGTGCCAGCAGCTTCTCGGCAGGCGACTCCTACGAGCAGTACTTC.

The J gene is TRBJ2-2, the V gene TRBV5-1, with TRBD1 as a possible D gene (6 bases). There are 14 residues in the CDR3. V was trimmed by 7 bases and J by 2 bases, leaving 12 bases between them. CDR1 SGHRS and CDR2 YFSETQ come from the germline V gene. The CDR3 region has the DNA TGCGCCAGCCTCCGGGACATCAACACCGGGGAGCTGTTTTTT. Protein sequence: CASLRDINTGELFF.

This chain links TRBV4-3 with TRBJ1-2; 10 nucleotides align to TRBD1. Looked up from germline, CDR1 is LGHNA and CDR2 is YSLEER. The ends lost 4 bases at V and 7 bases at J; junction bases unmatched: 12. The CDR3 runs to 16 residues. CDR3 region: CASSLVPGQGPGGYTF. The DNA of the CDR3 is TGCGCCAGCAGCCTAGTCCCGGGACAGGGGCCGGGTGGCTACACCTTC.

The rearrangement joins TRBV6-5 to TRBJ1-2, with 12 bases aligning to TRBD1. V trimming: 5 bases; J trimming: 7 bases; junction bases outside the gene matches: 8. The CDR3 has 15 residues. CDR1 is MNHEY, CDR2 SVGAGI, per germline. The CDR3: CASSIPGQGAGGYTF. CDR3 DNA sequence: TGTGCCAGCAGTATCCCGGGACAGGGGGCGGGTGGCTACACCTTC.

The sample holds a few counts of this clone. The chain is built from TRBV7-3 and TRBJ2-5, with D possibly matching TRBD2 (5 bases). The V gene lost 3 bases and the J gene lost 2 bases, with 7 bases spanning the gap. The CDR3 is 13 residues long. Per the germline V gene, CDR1 is SGHTA and CDR2 is FQGTGA. The CDR3 reads CASSLLAQETQYF. The DNA for the CDR3 is TGTGCCAGCAGCTTGCTAGCACAAGAGACCCAGTACTTC.

J is TRBJ2-3 and V is TRBV7-3; D call uncertain. V was trimmed by 4 bases and J by 6 bases, leaving 8 bases between them. CDR1 SGHTA and CDR2 FQGTGA come from the germline V gene. CDR3 length equals 12 residues. CDR3 in DNA: TGTGCCAGCAGCTACGGTCACGATACGCAGTATTTT. It specifies CASSYGHDTQYF.

This chain uses TRBV7-3 with TRBJ2-7, with 8 bases fitting TRBD2. From germline, CDR1 is SGHTA and CDR2 FQGTGA. V trimming: 5 bases; J trimming: 2 bases; junction bases outside the gene matches: 5. The CDR3 runs to 14 residues. In nucleotides, the CDR3 is TGTGCCAGCAGCCGGGGGGGAGGGCCCTACGAGCAGTACTTC. This codes for CASSRGGGPYEQYF. Full variable domain (rest looked up from reference TRBV7-3 and TRBJ2-7): GAGVSQTPSNKVTEKGKYVELRCDPISGHTALYWYRQSLGQGPEFLIYFQGTGAADDSGLPNDRFFAVRPEGSVSTLKIQRTERGDSAVYLCASSRGGGPYEQYFGPGTRLTVT.

This clone appeared once. The chain is built from TRBV2 and TRBJ1-5; D perhaps matches TRBD1 (6 bases). The CDR3 is 14 amino acids. Trimming left V 6 bases short and J 0 bases short, with 9 bases between. Germline V gene sequence: CDR1 SNHLY, CDR2 FYNNEI. CDR3 DNA: TGTGCCAGCAGCAGGGGAGCTAGCAATCAGCCCCAGCATTTT. It encodes CASSRGASNQPQHF.

The chain combines TRBV27 with TRBJ2-6; possible D gene TRBD2, 5 bases. V was trimmed by 3 bases and J by 0 bases, leaving 12 bases between them. Germline assignment: CDR1 MNHEY and CDR2 SMNVEV (reference sequence). The length of the CDR3 is 17 residues. The CDR3 nucleotides are TGTGCCAGCAGTTTCTTACTAGGATTCTCTGGGGCCAACGTCCTGACTTTC. Translation gives CASSFLLGFSGANVLTF.

The chain uses TRBV7-9 and TRBJ2-7; D gene uncertain. Trimming stripped 5 bases from V and 5 bases from J, with 16 bases between. Germline values: CDR1 SEHNR, CDR2 FQNEAQ (reference sequence). The CDR3 covers 14 residues. CDR3 sequence reads: CASSPDPSSDEQYF. CDR3 nucleotides: TGTGCCAGCAGCCCCGACCCCTCGAGCGACGAGCAGTACTTC.

V and J are TRBV12-5 and TRBJ1-2; a weak D match, TRBD1 (5 bases). Germline CDR1 reads LGHNT; CDR2 reads FRNRAP. This CDR3 contains 17 residues. Trimming shortened V by 5 bases and J by 0 bases, and 19 bases separated the two germline ends. The CDR3 spells CASGPRAAGTSNYGYTF. Written as DNA, the CDR3 is TGTGCTAGTGGTCCCCGGGCAGCTGGGACTTCTAACTATGGCTACACCTTC.

This clone was observed a few times. The chain has TRBV7-9 and TRBJ1-2, with TRBD1 matching 12 bases. The V segment lost 4 bases and the J segment 6 bases; nucleotides outside the gene matches: 15. The CDR3 consists of 18 residues. Germline V gene lookup returns CDR1 SEHNR and CDR2 FQNEAQ (reference sequence). This chain's CDR3 is CASSSTNPGQGARDGYTF. The CDR3 region has the DNA TGTGCCAGCAGCTCGACGAATCCGGGACAGGGGGCGCGGGATGGCTACACCTTC.

This clone occurred a few times. The J gene is TRBJ2-5, the V gene TRBV5-4, with 9 bases lining up with TRBD1. The J call may be incorrect, as the DNA end agrees better with TRBJ2-7. This CDR3 has 15 residues. Per the germline V gene, CDR1 is SGHNT and CDR2 is YYREEE (reference sequence). In nucleotides, the CDR3 is TGTGCCAGCAGCTTGGCGACAGGGGGCTCCTACGAGCAGTACTTC. It is translated as CASSLATGGSYEQYF.

The chain employs TRBV5-8 and TRBJ2-5; 11 bases are a match to TRBD2. The length of the CDR3 is 17 residues. Unmatched junction bases numbered 4, after V lost 0 bases and J lost 0 bases. Germline V CDR1 and CDR2: SGHTS, YDEGEE. This CDR3 reads CASSLALAGAYQETQYF. CDR3 bases: TGTGCCAGCAGCTTGGCACTAGCGGGGGCCTACCAAGAGACCCAGTACTTC.

This chain connects TRBV6-5 to TRBJ2-1; D is unresolved. Trimming stripped 3 bases from V and 0 bases from J, with 9 bases between. Per germline, CDR1 MNHEY and CDR2 SVGAGI. The CDR3 runs 15 residues. The chain's CDR3 is CASSYRLPSYNEQFF. CDR3 in DNA: TGTGCCAGCAGTTATCGTCTACCCTCCTACAATGAGCAGTTCTTC.

V is TRBV6-1 and J is TRBJ1-4; D is possibly TRBD1 (5 bases). The germline V gene has CDR1 MNHNS and CDR2 SASEGT. V lost 6 bases, J lost 3 bases, and 14 bases lay in between. The CDR3 has 15 amino acids. CDR3 bases: TGTGCCAGCAGCCAAGGGGCAGTTGCTAATGAAAAACTGTTTTTT. It yields the protein CASSQGAVANEKLFF.

The chain carries TRBV2 and TRBJ2-5, with TRBD2 identical over 12 bases. J lost 3 bases, V lost 8 bases, and 28 bases had no gene match. CDR1 is SNHLY and CDR2 is FYNNEI in the germline V gene. The CDR3 length is 22 residues. The CDR3 protein is CASPGVRSTSGSVVLREETQYF. CDR3 nucleotide sequence: TGTGCCAGCCCAGGGGTCAGATCGACTAGCGGGAGCGTAGTTTTGAGGGAAGAGACCCAGTACTTC.

A note on this clone: One end of the junction does not line up with germline, which may come from a read error. The chain recombines TRBV7-9 with TRBJ2-7; no firm D call. The CDR3 is 13 residues long. Germline values: CDR1 SEHNR, CDR2 FQNEAQ (reference sequence). The chain's CDR3 is CSSSLDSVYEQYF. CDR3 sequence (DNA): TGTTCCAGCAGCTTAGATTCTGTTTACGAGCAGTACTTC. The entire variable domain, with the rest obtained from reference TRBV7-9 and TRBJ2-7, is as follows: DTGVSQNPRHKITKRGQNVTFRCDPISEHNRLYWYRQTLGQGPEFLTYFQNEAQLEKSRLLSDRFSAERPKGSFSTLEIQRTEQGDSAMYLCSSSLDSVYEQYFGPGTRLTVT.